This TCR beta chain was observed in a study of tumor and adjacent non-tumor tissue in lung cancer (dated 2018 in TCRdb). The study in broad terms: The cohort included about a dozen adenocarcinoma, 2 squamous cell carcinoma and 1 small cell lung cancer patients. The 15 enrolled patients, of whom 10 were men and 5 were women, were aged roughly 30 to 85 years and were diagnosed with TNM stage I to III disease. Sequencing generated a total of 125,075,908 productive TCRbeta reads, averaging approximately 3.8 million reads per sample. Using bulk TCRbeta repertoires from over 14 lung cancer patients, the study set lung tumor tissue side by side with matched distant non-tumor lung tissue. For each patient, one tumor sample and one normal lung sample were taken, giving thirty paired specimens that underwent TCRbeta CDR3 sequencing. Points the paper makes about the study in general: Peripheral blood was not sequenced, so blood TCRbeta repertoires were not examined in the lung cancer patients of the study. Tumor tissue showed significantly higher TCR diversity (inverse Simpson) than normal lung tissue, at about 410 vs 180 (P = 0.0075, Mann-Whitney U test). The top 100 clones accounted for a significantly larger cumulative portion of the repertoire in normal lung than in tumor tissue. The sequencing platform is not named in the methods, and unique molecular identifiers are not mentioned. Only roughly 16 patients were included in the cohort, and the need for larger samples and more detailed clinical data was noted by the authors. TCR diversity was significantly higher in younger patients, and higher tumor TCR diversity was associated with shorter overall and disease-free survival.

A word on this clonotype: Its antigen is currently not known. The CDR3 carries no conserved terminal phenylalanine or tryptophan, so it likely arises from a read error. The limits of the CDR3 on the DNA are not certain, so only TCRdb's listed CDR3 is given.

As encoded in the germline V gene, CDR1 is SQVTM while CDR2 is ANQGSEA. The CDR3 length equals 13 residues, ends included. Library generation was performed with multiplex PCR. Data came from an Illumina HiSeq 2500. TCRbeta libraries were built by three rounds of nested PCR using primers (Table S4), following protocols modified from ARM-PCR. PCR products of 200-500 bp were gel-excised and purified with the QIAquick gel extraction kit before sequencing. In the source study's methods: Trimmomatic was used to clean the reads, FLASH was used to merge the reads into complete CDR3 sequences, and MiTCR was used to assign the reads to V(D)J germline segments. Clonal diversity was computed as the inverse Simpson's index with VDJtools. In-frame sequences lacking a premature stop codon were counted as productive reads. TCRdb reworked the public reads: Q25 trimming with fastp, MiXCR clone assembly, productive beta chains retained. Every entry covers one CDR3 protein and lists the most common genes and DNA from its rows. None of the V and J calls come from the authors' own analysis; TCRdb made them. The table for this sample lists 45,000 or so distinct CDR3 sequences; roughly 60% of them were counted only once. Together, the top ten hold 19% of the sample.

RNA was extracted from bulk unsorted tissue and checked for quality with a NanoDrop ND-1000 and an Agilent 2100. The normal lung samples consisted of distant non-tumor tissue collected more than 3 cm from the tumor edge. Newly diagnosed lung cancer patients without prior chemotherapy who had been admitted for thoracic surgery in China between August and November 2014 were enrolled as donors. Patients with previous radiotherapy or chemotherapy, or with another concurrent cancer, were excluded from the study. Pieces of surgical tissue measuring roughly 1-2 cm3 were kept in RNAlater solution and stored at -80 degrees C until use.

The source is a woman between 40 and 50 years old with non-small cell lung cancer. The sample consisted of distant non-tumor lung tissue. This receptor chain uses TRBV29-1 and TRBJ2-1; the table names TRBD2, a call not compared with the DNA. CDR3 protein: CSVKRRLHNEQLL.